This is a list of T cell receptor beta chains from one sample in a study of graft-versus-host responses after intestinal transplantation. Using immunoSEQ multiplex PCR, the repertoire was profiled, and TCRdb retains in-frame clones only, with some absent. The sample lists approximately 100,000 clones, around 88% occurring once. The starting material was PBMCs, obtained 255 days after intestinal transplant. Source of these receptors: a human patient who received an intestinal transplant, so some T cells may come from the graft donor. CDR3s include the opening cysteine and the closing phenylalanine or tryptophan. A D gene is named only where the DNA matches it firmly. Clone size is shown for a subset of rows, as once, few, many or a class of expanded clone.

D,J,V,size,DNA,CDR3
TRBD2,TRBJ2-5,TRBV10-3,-,TGTGCCATCAGTGGGCCGACTAGCGGAGAGACCCAGTACTTC,CAISGPTSGETQYF
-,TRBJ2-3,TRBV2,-,TGTGCCAGCAGTGTGCGGGTGCCTAGCACAGATACGCAGTATTTT,CASSVRVPSTDTQYF
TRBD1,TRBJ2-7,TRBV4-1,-,TGCGCCAGCAGCCTACGACGTGACAGGGACGAGCAGTACTTC,CASSLRRDRDEQYF
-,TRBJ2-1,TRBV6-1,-,TGTGCCATCCAATTCGACCTATCGTTCGATGAGCAGTTCTTC,CAIQFDLSFDEQFF
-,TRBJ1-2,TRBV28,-,TGTGCCAGCAGTTCTGGGGGCTTACTTAACTATGGCTACACCTTC,CASSSGGLLNYGYTF
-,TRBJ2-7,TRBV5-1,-,TGCGCCAGCAGACAGGAAACAATCTCCTACGAGCAGTACTTC,CASRQETISYEQYF
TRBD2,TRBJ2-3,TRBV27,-,TGTGCCAGCAGCCAGCGGGGCCTCACAGATACGCAGTATTTT,CASSQRGLTDTQYF
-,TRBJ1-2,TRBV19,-,TGTGCCAGTAGTATAAGGAGGACTCGGGGCTACACCTTC,CASSIRRTRGYTF
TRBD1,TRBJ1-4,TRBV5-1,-,TGCGCCAGCAGCCTGGGACAGGGGGGGAAAAATGAAAAACTGTTTTTT,CASSLGQGGKNEKLFF
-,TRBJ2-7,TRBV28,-,TGTGCCAGCAGCCATAGAACCGGGACCCTAGGGGTCCACGAGCAGTACTTC,CASSHRTGTLGVHEQYF
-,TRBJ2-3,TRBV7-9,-,TGTGCCAGCAGCCCCAGGGGGGGTAGCACAGATACGCAGTATTTT,CASSPRGGSTDTQYF
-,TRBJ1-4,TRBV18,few,TGTGCCAGCTCACCCGAAAGACAGGCGGGCGCGACCCTGTTTTTT,CASSPERQAGATLFF
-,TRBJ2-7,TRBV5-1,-,TGCGCCAGCAGATGGGACTTTACCTACGAGCAGTACTTC,CASRWDFTYEQYF
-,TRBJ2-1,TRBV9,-,TGTGCCAGCAGTGGTGGGGGCGTTCGGTACAATGAGCAGTTCTTC,CASSGGGVRYNEQFF
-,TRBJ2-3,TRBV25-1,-,TGTGCCAGCAGTGAATATAGCGGCACAGATACGCAGTATTTT,CASSEYSGTDTQYF
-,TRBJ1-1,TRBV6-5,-,TGTGCCAGAAGAGGGAGAAACACTGAAGCTTTCTTT,CARRGRNTEAFF
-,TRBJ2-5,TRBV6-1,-,TGTGCCAGCAGTGAGCAGGGTGGGGAGACCCAGTACTTC,CASSEQGGETQYF
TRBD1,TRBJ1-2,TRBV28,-,TGTGCCAGCAATCCGAGACAGGGCCAAGGCTATGGCTACACCTTC,CASNPRQGQGYGYTF
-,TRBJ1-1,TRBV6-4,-,TGTGCCAGCAGTGCTTCGTTGGGGGCTGAAGCTTTCTTT,CASSASLGAEAFF
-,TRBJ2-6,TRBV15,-,TGTGCCACCAGCAGAGAGGGGGGCTTGGGCTCTGGGGCCAACGTCCTGACTTTC,CATSREGGLGSGANVLTF
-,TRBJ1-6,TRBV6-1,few,TGTGCCAGCAGGGGGATATATAATTCACCCCTCCACTTT,CASRGIYNSPLHF
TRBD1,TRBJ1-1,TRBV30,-,TGTGCCTGGAGTTCACCGGGACAGGGCCGATCTGAAGCTTTCTTT,CAWSSPGQGRSEAFF
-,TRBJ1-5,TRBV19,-,TGTGCCAGTAGTATAGTCCCGCGAGTTAGCAATCAGCCCCAGCATTTT,CASSIVPRVSNQPQHF
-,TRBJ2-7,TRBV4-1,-,TGCGCCAGCAGCCAAGATAGGGACGGATCCTACGAGCAGTACTTC,CASSQDRDGSYEQYF
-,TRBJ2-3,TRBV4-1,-,TGCGCCAGCAGCCAAGATATCGGGACGGACCGGACAGATACGCAGTATTTT,CASSQDIGTDRTDTQYF
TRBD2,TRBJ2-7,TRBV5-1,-,TGCGCCAGCACCACCTCGGGGGGGCAACCCGACTTGGGCTACGAGCAGTACTTC,CASTTSGGQPDLGYEQYF
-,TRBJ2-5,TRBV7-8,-,TGTGCCAGCAGCTTAAATCCAGGGGCGGAGACCCAGTACTTC,CASSLNPGAETQYF
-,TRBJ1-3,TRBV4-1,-,TGCGCCAGCAGCCTGTTTTCTGGAAACACCATATATTTT,CASSLFSGNTIYF
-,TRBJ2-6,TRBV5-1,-,TGCGCCAGCTCTTCGATATCGTCACAAAGTCGGGCCAACGTCCTGACTTTC,CASSSISSQSRANVLTF
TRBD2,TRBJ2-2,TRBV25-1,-,TGTGCCAGCAGTCGGCTAGCGGCCTTGAACACCGGGGAGCTGTTTTTT,CASSRLAALNTGELFF
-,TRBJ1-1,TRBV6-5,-,TGTGCCAGCTGGGGTGGATGGGGCACTGAAGCTTTCTTT,CASWGGWGTEAFF
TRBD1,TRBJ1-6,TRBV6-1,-,TGTGCCACGACAGGGAGCAATTATAATTCACCCCTCCACTTT,CATTGSNYNSPLHF